One T cell receptor beta chain is described in this entry. This receptor's antigen is unknown. No base qualities exist here, and no much larger clone lies one base off it. This same CDR3 is encoded by further DNA sequences in the sample. The junction shows trimming of 2 bases on V and 4 bases on J, plus 6 bases between the germline ends. The germline V gene provides CDR1 SNHLY and CDR2 FYNNEI. Including cysteine and phenylalanine, the CDR3 has 12 amino acids. This entry keeps only the CDR3 DNA: 36 bases, framed from base 1. This record belongs to a study of cytomegalovirus exposure and HLA in healthy donors (dated 2017 in TCRdb). About the study as a whole: An earlier analysis of some 600 of the donors reported 250 to 300 Gb of sequence data and 95 million to 130 million unique TCR beta sequences obtained from around 190 million T cells. The study aimed to test whether cataloging public T cell receptors could reveal signatures of past pathogen exposure. To predict cytomegalovirus infection status, the study combined high-throughput TCR immunosequencing, statistical association of individual TCRs with disease status, and machine learning. Rather than drawing on any new phenotypic data, the later analysis identified candidate immune exposures from TCR beta sequences and the way those sequences occurred across donors. The T cell repertoires of around 670 subjects were profiled by immunosequencing and related to cytomegalovirus serostatus. A later genetic analysis took genome-wide SNP genotypes for about 55% of the roughly 670 donors and used that subset as a discovery cohort. Both class I and class II loci were covered by HLA typing, at four-digit resolution. In addition to the first cohort of several hundred subjects, a separate validation cohort of over 90 different subjects was used. The genetic ancestry cluster associated with self-reported Caucasian donors included roughly 84% of the 350 to 500 genotyped donors. Among about 400 genotyped donors of the cohort, an average of approximately 240,000 unique TCR beta nucleotide sequences was sequenced per donor, of which 15% to 20% were non-productive. The number of typed donors differed by locus: roughly 620-640 for A, B, C, DRB1 and DQB1; approximately 520 for DQA1; 606 for DPA1; and some 470 for DPB1. A later analysis re-examined previously published TCR beta repertoires from roughly 650 donors and added high-resolution HLA genotyping to investigate patterns of TCR occurrence. An earlier analysis of 500 to 750 of the donors applied high-throughput TCR beta sequencing to assess whether each TCR beta V gene segment acted as functional or pseudogenic. Donor age, sex, ethnicity and CMV serostatus were compiled together with the repertoire data. An early release that covered several hundred HLA-typed donors contained around 330 gigabases of sequencing data and tens of millions of unique TCR sequences. Because of strong linkage in the cohort, roughly five DR-DQ haplotypes were treated as single units for association and clustering. All discovery cohort repertoires had been generated on a single sequencing platform.

Receptors were amplified or captured by the immunoSEQ multiplex PCR assay. For the multiplex PCR, a mixture combining 60 forward primers for TCR Vbeta segments and 13 reverse primers for TCR Jbeta segments was used. Amplification of the CDR3 region of rearranged TCR beta genes was performed with a multiplex PCR assay on genomic DNA. Amplified TCR beta libraries were sequenced as 87-base-pair reads on the Illumina HiSeq System. In the source study's methods: Across the 670 or so repertoires, a later analysis counted 75 million to 90 million unique TCR beta chains, 9.5 million to 12 million of which were shared by at least two donors. A nearest-neighbor algorithm error-corrected the raw reads and collapsed the reads into unique sequences, merging closely related sequences to remove PCR and sequencing errors. Alignment of CDR3 sequences to IMGT reference sequences was used to assign V, D and J gene segments. For a sequence to be retained, a match of at least six nucleotides was required to both a V gene segment and a J gene segment. Rearrangements were called productive when the CDR3 lacked stop codons and stayed in frame with V and J; all others were non-productive. CDR3 was defined by IMGT convention, running from the second conserved V-encoded cysteine to the conserved J-encoded phenylalanine. In an earlier analysis of some 550 of the donors, sequences lacking an unambiguous match to a single V gene segment were excluded. In an earlier analysis of 587 of the donors, V segments were called functional above 56.7% productive rearrangements and were called segregating when the between-donor standard deviation exceeded 5%. A statistical classification framework was built for diagnosing cytomegalovirus status from the catalog of TCR beta chain sequences. In a later analysis, TCR nucleotide sequences were compared against IMGT/GENE-DB human TR gene sequences so that V and J genes could be assigned. A later analysis assigned CDR3 sequences and most-parsimonious VDJ recombination scenarios with the TCRdist pipeline. In a later analysis, each TCR beta chain was defined by its CDR3 amino acid sequence together with its V-gene family, and reads without a unique V-gene family were excluded. In a later analysis, 500 to 650 highly shared, low-generation-probability nucleotide sequences were removed to address suspected cross-contamination and a sequencing artifact. In a later analysis, a clonal expansion index was calculated for each public chain from normalized within-repertoire ranks of inferred template counts. In a later analysis, generation probabilities were computed using a VDJ recombination model fitted to out-of-frame rearrangements, and the results were checked against IGoR. Hypergeometric tests were used in a later analysis to score TCR-TCR, TCR-HLA and TCR-CMV co-occurrence, with a repertoire-size bias correction applied to the TCR pairs. To estimate false discovery rates, a later analysis permuted the HLA or CMV assignments 20 times. In a later analysis, co-occurring TCRs were grouped using DBSCAN, and TCRdist sequence similarity was added for clustering within HLA-allele-positive subsets. Co-occurrence clustering excluded repertoires with fewer than 30,000 or more than 120,000 public chains, plus five with anomalous nucleotide sharing. This immuneACCESS table, as held by TCRdb, lists in-frame sequences with V and J called but not all clones. Of the missing ones, under half trace to an unresolved V gene in checked studies; the others have no known cause. V and J calls and clone size come straight from that table; D and trimming were deduced from the DNA. This sample has roughly 100,000 clones in its table, and over 75% of those were observed once. The top ten constitute 5% to 6.5% of the sample.

The cohort comprised fewer than 750 healthy bone marrow donors. All cohort members were sampled while nominally healthy, although unrecorded immune exposures were likely present. The donor tested CMV seropositive and was one of the 289 seropositive cohort members. A peripheral blood sample was collected from each donor, and TCR beta sequencing was performed on peripheral blood mononuclear cells. The Qiagen DNeasy Blood Extraction Kit was used to extract genomic DNA from the blood cell samples. Study-wide findings and limitations: Most TCR sequences were seen in very few donors, while some public TCRs were found in many individuals. At a false discovery rate of 0.05, a later analysis linked 15,000 to 20,000 TCR beta sequences to specific HLA alleles. The only immune exposure information available for the cohort was CMV serostatus. A further reported finding was that TCR beta sequences accurately predicted the HLA-A and HLA-B alleles for most subjects in the first cohort. HLA typing was unavailable for some donors at each locus, so association tests used only the typed subset. According to a later genetic analysis, donors in an Asian-associated ancestry cluster had fewer N-insertions in productive TCRs than the approximately 630-donor mean. Strong co-occurrence of HLA alleles, especially DR and DQ, made assigning TCR associations to individual alleles difficult. Compared with equally common non-associated chains, HLA-associated TCR beta chains in a later analysis were more clonally expanded and had lower generation probabilities. The study listed approximately 160 TCR beta chains as associated with cytomegalovirus. Presence/absence analyses assumed roughly uniform sequencing depth across donors, an assumption that may not hold. The classifier was reported to diagnose cytomegalovirus status with high specificity and sensitivity in both the original cohort and the validation cohort. In vitro tests confirmed that a few of the cytomegalovirus-associated TCR beta chains recognize cytomegalovirus antigens. According to a later analysis, parvovirus B19, influenza, CMV and Epstein-Barr virus appeared linked to several top co-occurrence clusters. A later analysis found that TCR association rates varied across HLA loci, with DRB1 alleles showing the most associated TCRs and HLA-C alleles the fewest. In a later genetic analysis, a missense DCLRE1C variant was associated with V-gene and J-gene trimming of TCR beta chains, and the association was replicated in an independent cohort. Broadly in line with IMGT annotations, most TCR beta V segments showed up in productive rearrangements about 87% or about 30% of the time in an earlier analysis of several hundred of the donors. Because counts were too low, roughly 17 rarely observed V segments, including chromosome 9 orphons, were left out of the earlier analysis of 587 of the donors. A cluster of highly shared sequence variants was judged likely to be a technical artifact of the sequencing pipeline. According to a later analysis, most CMV-associated TCR beta chains appeared to be HLA-restricted, and the HLA associations seemed to be driven largely by CMV exposure. This cohort had only TCR beta chains sequenced, and the lack of alpha or paired-chain data limited which features could be detected. The authors suggested that the approach could potentially be extended to other disease states and immunological phenotypes. Linkage disequilibrium might explain the correlated functional status among segregating V segments, but an unknown experimental factor could not be excluded. The 87-base-pair reads could not distinguish some IMGT-functional V segments, including TRBV6-2 and TRBV6-3, so those segments were excluded.

This receptor was taken from a woman aged 18-29 years in good health and CMV-seropositive. The sequence joins TRBV2 to TRBJ2-7; no confident D gene assignment can be made. Sample: PBMCs. Here the CDR3 is given as CASSEQDYEQYF. The nucleotide sequence is TGTGCCAGCAGTGAACAGGATTACGAGCAGTACTTC.